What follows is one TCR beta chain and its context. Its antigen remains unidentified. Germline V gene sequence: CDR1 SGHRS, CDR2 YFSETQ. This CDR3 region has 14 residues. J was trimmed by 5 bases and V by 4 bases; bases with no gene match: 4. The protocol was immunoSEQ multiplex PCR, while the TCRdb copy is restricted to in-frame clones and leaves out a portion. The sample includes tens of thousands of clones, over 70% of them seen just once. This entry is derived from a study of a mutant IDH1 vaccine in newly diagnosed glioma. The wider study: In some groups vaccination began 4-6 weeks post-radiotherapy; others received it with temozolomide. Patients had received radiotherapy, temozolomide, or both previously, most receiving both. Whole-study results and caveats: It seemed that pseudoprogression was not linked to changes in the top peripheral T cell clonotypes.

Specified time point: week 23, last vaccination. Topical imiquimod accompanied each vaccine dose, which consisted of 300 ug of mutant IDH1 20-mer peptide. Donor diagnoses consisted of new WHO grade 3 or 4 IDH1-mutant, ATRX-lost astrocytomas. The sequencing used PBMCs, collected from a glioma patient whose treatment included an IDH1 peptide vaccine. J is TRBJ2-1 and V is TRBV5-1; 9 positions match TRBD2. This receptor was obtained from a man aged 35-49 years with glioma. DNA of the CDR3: TGCGCCAGCAGCGCGGGACTAGCAAACAATGAGCAGTTCTTC. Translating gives CASSAGLANNEQFF.